This TCR beta chain was obtained from a study of tumor-infiltrating lymphocytes in localized non-small cell lung cancer. Study at large: Several tumor histologies, both smoking statuses, and some post-neoadjuvant chemotherapy samples were included. Each patient gave resected tumor and non-adjacent uninvolved lung tissue. Regarding the study as a whole: Only some patients had TCR sequencing, depending on available tissue.

The protocol was immunoSEQ multiplex PCR, while the TCRdb copy is restricted to in-frame clones and leaves out a portion. This sample has more than 15,000 clones, with 60% to 85% found just once. On this clone itself: What it binds is unknown.

Between the trimmed V and J ends, which lost 2 bases and 2 bases, there was a span of 7 bases. This CDR3 contains 13 residues. Germline V gene data show CDR1 as GTSNPN and CDR2 as SVGIG (reference sequence). The rearrangement links TRBV30 to TRBJ1-5; no reliable D call. Specimen: lung tumor tissue. The receptor was isolated from a human donor with non-small cell lung cancer. The CDR3 here is CAWSRPGNQPQHF. Written as DNA, the CDR3 is TGTGCCTGGAGTAGGCCCGGCAATCAGCCCCAGCATTTT.